This T cell receptor beta chain stems from a study of blood T cell repertoires in COVID-19 (TCRdb year 2020). Turning to the overall study: Samples covering the acute and convalescent phases of COVID-19 were provided by collaborators in the United States, Italy and Spain. The prospective study material was composed of cDNA or gDNA derived from T cells, B-cell-depleted T cells, or PBMCs. Subjects who had been exposed to COVID-19, were actively infected with it, or had recovered from it provided the deeply sampled blood TCRbeta repertoires that made up the dataset. A freely available public database, intended as a resource for researchers studying the immune response to SARS-CoV-2, is where the repertoires were released. The samples were drawn from two sources: the first 160 participants of the ongoing ImmuneRACE study, and 1,000 to 1,500 subjects contributed by 6 global collaborators. Nearly every sample came with metadata listing a de-identified subject ID, COVID-19 status, age in years and sex. Where available, HLA class I and class II types were obtained from metadata supplied by the sample provider rather than from assay-based typing.

With respect to this clone: Which antigen it targets is not known. No base qualities exist here, and no much larger clone lies one base off it.

General conclusions and limits of the study: How much clinical and demographic metadata was included differed by source and by participant, and the metadata was provided uncurated.

TCRbeta CDR3 regions were amplified from genomic DNA by means of the immunoSEQ Assay, a bias-controlled multiplex PCR. In the authors' own workflow: The number of nucleated cells in each sample was estimated by amplification of reference gene primers within the assay. To quantify the absolute abundance of each unique TCRbeta CDR3 rearrangement, sequence reads were collapsed and filtered. For each sample, productive Simpson clonality was calculated as the square root of Simpson's diversity index over productive rearrangements. Imported from immuneACCESS, the table was reduced by TCRdb to in-frame sequences with V and J called. These copies leave out some clones; in studies compared against another copy, an unresolved V gene accounts for under half, and the cause of the remainder is not known. D and trimming were read from the DNA, whereas the V and J calls and clone size are those reported in that table. The sample includes some 120,000 clones, with more than 60% observed a single time. The ten largest account for 2% to 2.5% of the sample.

At the junction V is shortened by 5 bases and J by 4 bases, with 20 bases in between. The CDR3, from cysteine to phenylalanine, totals 16 residues. Kept here is only the CDR3 DNA, which spans 48 bases and is read in frame from base 1. Reading the germline V gene (reference sequence) gives CDR1 LNHDA and CDR2 SQIVND. Collaborating institutions collected whole blood in K2EDTA tubes following their own protocols. For TCRbeta analysis, collaborators shipped samples in one of three forms: frozen whole blood, isolated PBMCs, or DNA extracted from either of those sample types. Sequenced material: peripheral blood. The sequence derives from a woman in her 70s with acute or convalescent COVID-19. The rearranged chain carries TRBV19 and TRBJ2-5, with a tentative D gene TRBD1 over 7 matching bases. Here the CDR3 is given as CASSRGGRGLGETQYF. The nucleotide sequence reads as follows: TGTGCCAGTAGTCGGGGAGGAAGGGGGCTTGGAGAGACCCAGTACTTC.